Listed below are T cell receptor beta chains from one sample, sequenced in a study of vaccination and CD4 T cells after COVID-19. Each CDR3 protein gets one entry after TCRdb re-called the PCR reads with MiXCR. The repertoire has some 11,000 distinct CDR3 sequences, 40% to 45% of them found once; the top ten carry under 14%. Their recognized antigens are unknown. The specimen comprised CD4+ T cells from blood, cultured in vitro, sampled after SARS-CoV-2 vaccination. These receptors came from a human donor who had recovered from COVID-19. CDR3s leave out the opening cysteine and the closing phenylalanine or tryptophan. A D gene is named only where the DNA matches it firmly. Part of the rows lack a size; the others show once, few, many or a class for expanded clones.

abundance	d_gene	v_gene	j_gene	CDR3aa
NA	TRBD1	TRBV6-2/TRBV6-3	TRBJ1-3	ASSRKGAASGNTIY
NA	TRBD2	TRBV20-1	TRBJ2-5	SARGLAAQPGGETQY
few	NA	TRBV28	TRBJ1-5	AVSVRQINQPQH
NA	NA	TRBV7-9	TRBJ2-1	ASRPDREYYNEQF
NA	NA	TRBV2	TRBJ1-3	ASRGSGNTIY
medium-sized	NA	TRBV19	TRBJ1-2	ASSIGVDRPYGYT
few	TRBD2	TRBV6-1	TRBJ2-5	ASSPRSGGVYRETQY
few	NA	TRBV7-2	TRBJ2-7	ASSPTAPAYEQY
NA	NA	TRBV5-4	TRBJ1-6	ASSPELTGYNSPLH
NA	NA	TRBV6-1	TRBJ1-2	ASSEAFATGAGSYGYT
few	NA	TRBV29-1	TRBJ1-6	SVRRQPESPLH
NA	NA	TRBV25-1	TRBJ1-1	ASSEWSIRGTEAF
NA	NA	TRBV6-2/TRBV6-3	TRBJ1-5	ASSKAGRVQPQH
NA	NA	TRBV6-1	TRBJ2-1	ASTQRGTNNEQF
medium-sized	TRBD2	TRBV12-3/TRBV12-4	TRBJ2-3	ASLRGGLAGTTDTQY
NA	TRBD1	TRBV6-5	TRBJ1-2	ASSYGDRGTVGYT
NA	NA	TRBV7-9	TRBJ1-2	ASSANTNYGYT
NA	NA	TRBV6-1	TRBJ2-5	AAIRQHQETQY
NA	TRBD2	TRBV11-2	TRBJ2-7	ASSLDALAGVSSYEQY
NA	TRBD2	TRBV7-2	TRBJ2-3	ASSLLPLLAGGSSTQY
few	NA	TRBV20-1	TRBJ1-5	SATTGLSNQPQH
few	TRBD2	TRBV20-1	TRBJ2-7	SALQRGRYEQY
NA	NA	TRBV12-3/TRBV12-4	TRBJ1-1	ASNAPGGDLNTEAF
NA	TRBD2	TRBV19	TRBJ2-1	ASSAGLAGDGKKQF
NA	NA	TRBV4-3	TRBJ2-7	ASSQGPTEAYEQY
NA	TRBD2	TRBV29-1	TRBJ2-3	SAGHQGLVDTQY
NA	TRBD2	TRBV25-1	TRBJ2-3	ATGTSGRTQY
NA	TRBD1	TRBV7-3	TRBJ1-2	ASSLTPDRVGYT
NA	TRBD2	TRBV15	TRBJ2-7	ATSPRRAGVYEQY
few	NA	TRBV19	TRBJ1-2	ASSMRGTTNYGYT
NA	NA	TRBV28	TRBJ2-5	ASSSTGWRYQETQY
NA	NA	TRBV10-1	TRBJ2-3	ASSFDGTDTQY
NA	TRBD1	TRBV7-9	TRBJ2-3	ASSPDRVGTDTQY
NA	TRBD2	TRBV19	TRBJ2-7	ASAQTSGGSYEQY
NA	NA	TRBV6-1	TRBJ1-4	ASSNDRTSNEKLF
NA	NA	TRBV7-2	TRBJ2-7	ASSLGTEQY
NA	NA	TRBV6-2/TRBV6-3	TRBJ2-4	ANIPLTAADKNIQY
NA	NA	TRBV7-9	TRBJ1-1	ASSLDVREAF
few	TRBD1	TRBV28	TRBJ1-2	ASRPRHRGPDYGYT
NA	NA	TRBV20-1	TRBJ1-1	SAQGRNTEAF
few	NA	TRBV6-2/TRBV6-3	TRBJ1-1	ASSYSTGSAF
few	NA	TRBV7-9	TRBJ2-4	ASSRTTGVTVDIQY
NA	TRBD1	TRBV19	TRBJ2-7	ASRRQGADEQY